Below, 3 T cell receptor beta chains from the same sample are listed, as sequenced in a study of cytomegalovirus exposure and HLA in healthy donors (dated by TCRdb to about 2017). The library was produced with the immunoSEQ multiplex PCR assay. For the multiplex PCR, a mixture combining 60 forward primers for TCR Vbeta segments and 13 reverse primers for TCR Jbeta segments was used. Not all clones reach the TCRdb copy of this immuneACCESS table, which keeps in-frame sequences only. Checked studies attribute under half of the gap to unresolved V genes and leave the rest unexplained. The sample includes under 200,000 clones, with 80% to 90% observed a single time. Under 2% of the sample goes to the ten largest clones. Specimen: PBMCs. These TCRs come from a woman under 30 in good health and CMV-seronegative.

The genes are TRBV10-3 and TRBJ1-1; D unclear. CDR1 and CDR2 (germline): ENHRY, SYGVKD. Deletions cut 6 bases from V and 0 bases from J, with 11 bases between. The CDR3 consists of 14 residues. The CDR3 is CAIREGSLNTEAFF. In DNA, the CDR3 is TGTGCCATCAGGGAGGGCTCATTGAACACTGAAGCTTTCTTT.

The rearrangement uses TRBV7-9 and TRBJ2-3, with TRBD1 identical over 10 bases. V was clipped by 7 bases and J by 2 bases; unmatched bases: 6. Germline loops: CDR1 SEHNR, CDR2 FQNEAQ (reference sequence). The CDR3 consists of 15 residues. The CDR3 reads CASNMDRGYTDTQYF. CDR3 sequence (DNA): TGTGCCAGCAACATGGACAGGGGGTACACAGATACGCAGTATTTT.

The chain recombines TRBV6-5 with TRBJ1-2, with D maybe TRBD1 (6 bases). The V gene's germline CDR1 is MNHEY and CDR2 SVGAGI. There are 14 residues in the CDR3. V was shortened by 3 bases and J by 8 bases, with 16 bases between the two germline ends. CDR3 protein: CASSYGTPLGGYTF. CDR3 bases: TGTGCCAGCAGTTATGGGACACCACTGGGGGGCTACACCTTC.